The rows below give T cell receptor beta chains drawn from one sample of a study of cytomegalovirus exposure and HLA in healthy donors. Sequenced by immunoSEQ multiplex PCR; TCRdb stores in-frame clones only, minus some. The table includes 130,000 to 150,000 clones, roughly 82% detected once. The specimen was PBMCs. The receptors were gathered from a male donor in good health and CMV-seronegative. The CDR3 runs from the conserved cysteine through the conserved F or W. The D gene is left open where the match is weak. For some rows the clone size is stated as once, few or many, or as a class when expanded; others skip it.

d_call clone_size j_call v_call cdr3_nt cdr3_aa
- - TRBJ1-2 TRBV11-2 TGTGCCAGCAGCTTAGAGACAGGAGCCTATGGCTACACCTTC CASSLETGAYGYTF
- once TRBJ1-4 TRBV5-1 TGCGCCAGCAGCCAGGTGGGGGGTAATGAAAAACTGTTTTTT CASSQVGGNEKLFF
TRBD2 - TRBJ2-1 TRBV5-1 TGCGCCAGCAAGGGGCTAGCGGGAGGCCCCTACAATGAGCAGTTCTTC CASKGLAGGPYNEQFF
- few TRBJ2-2 TRBV5-4 TGTGCCAGCAGCTTGGCGGACAGGAACACCGGGGAGCTGTTTTTT CASSLADRNTGELFF
TRBD1 - TRBJ1-3 TRBV12-5 TGTGCTAGTGAACCGGACAGGGGGCTCGGAAACACCATATATTTT CASEPDRGLGNTIYF
- - TRBJ1-4 TRBV7-9 TGTTCCAGCAGCCCCAGGGCAACTAATGAAAAACTGTTTTTT CSSSPRATNEKLFF
TRBD1 - TRBJ1-1 TRBV6-1 TGTGCCAGCAGTGAACAGGGGGCTGACACTGAAGCTTTCTTT CASSEQGADTEAFF
- - TRBJ1-5 TRBV2 TGTGCCAGCAGTCGGCCAGGGAGCAATCAGCCCCAGCATTTT CASSRPGSNQPQHF
- - TRBJ2-7 TRBV5-5 TGTGCCAGCAGCTTGTCCCCGGGGAACACCGAGCAGTACTTC CASSLSPGNTEQYF
TRBD1 - TRBJ1-1 TRBV11-3 TGTGCCAGCAGCCCTACAGGGGCGGCCACTGAAGCTTTCTTT CASSPTGAATEAFF
TRBD2 few TRBJ2-7 TRBV6-4 TGTGCCAGCAGTGAGAGACCCGCTAGCGGGGACTCCACCTACGAGCAGTACTTC CASSERPASGDSTYEQYF
TRBD1 - TRBJ1-1 TRBV13 TGTGCCAGCAGTAACGACAGGGGGAACACTGAAGCTTTCTTT CASSNDRGNTEAFF
TRBD2 - TRBJ2-1 TRBV4-1 TGCGCCAGCAGCCAAGTGTTGGCGGGAGGGCCCAATGAGCAGTTCTTC CASSQVLAGGPNEQFF
- - TRBJ1-4 TRBV27 TGTGCCAGCAGTTTTAACGGGGAAAAACTGTTTTTT CASSFNGEKLFF
TRBD1 - TRBJ2-7 TRBV6-5 TGTGCCAGCAGGTCACCTGACAGGGGGCTGGGTGAGCAGTACTTC CASRSPDRGLGEQYF
TRBD2 - TRBJ2-7 TRBV9 TGTGCCAGCAGCGTGTCCGGGACTAGCGTATACTACGAGCAGTACTTC CASSVSGTSVYYEQYF
- - TRBJ1-5 TRBV7-2 TGTGCCAGCAGCTTACCCGGCGGGGCCCAGCATTTT CASSLPGGAQHF
TRBD2 - TRBJ2-7 TRBV7-2 TGTGCCAGCAGGGCTATGGGGGGACTAGCGCCCTACGAGCAGTACTTC CASRAMGGLAPYEQYF
- - TRBJ2-2 TRBV7-3 TGTGCCAGCAGCTTAACCACCAGTGTAACCGGGGAGCTGTTTTTT CASSLTTSVTGELFF
- once TRBJ2-1 TRBV10-3 TGTGCCATCAGTGAGTCGAAGGTGGGAGATGAGCAGTTCTTC CAISESKVGDEQFF
TRBD1 - TRBJ1-2 TRBV5-1 TGCGCCAGCAGCACGATGACAGGGGGAGATGGCTACACCTTC CASSTMTGGDGYTF
TRBD1 - TRBJ2-2 TRBV5-1 TGCGCCAGCAGGGACAGGGAGGCCGGGGAGCTGTTTTTT CASRDREAGELFF
- few TRBJ1-5 TRBV30 TGTGCCTGGAGTGGACAGATCGATCAGCCCCAGCATTTT CAWSGQIDQPQHF
TRBD2 - TRBJ2-7 TRBV30 TGCGCGGGAAGTTGGGGGGGTAGCGAGCAGTACTTC CAGSWGGSEQYF
- - TRBJ1-1 TRBV6-6 TGTGCCAGCAGTCTGCAGGAGAACACTGAAGCTTTCTTT CASSLQENTEAFF
- - TRBJ1-5 TRBV7-3 TGTGCCAGCAGCTTTCAAGCGCATCAGCCCCAGCATTTT CASSFQAHQPQHF
- few TRBJ2-7 TRBV5-6 TGTGCCAGCAGCCTTTTCCCACGGGGCTCCTACGAGCAGTACTTC CASSLFPRGSYEQYF
- - TRBJ2-5 TRBV11-2 TGTGCCAGCAGCTTAGACCACAGACAAGAGACCCAGTACTTC CASSLDHRQETQYF
TRBD1 - TRBJ1-2 TRBV10-3 TGTGCCATCAGTAGTCCCGGGACAGGGGGCCGAGGCGGCTACACCTTC CAISSPGTGGRGGYTF
- - TRBJ1-1 TRBV7-2 TGTGCCAGCAGCTTAGTCGGAGGGATTGAAGCTTTCTTT CASSLVGGIEAFF
- - TRBJ1-2 TRBV5-5 TGTGCCAGCACTTATCCTGGCTACACCTTC CASTYPGYTF
TRBD1 - TRBJ1-1 TRBV7-2 TGTGCCAGCAGCCCGACAGGGGGCAGAGGCACTGAAGCTTTCTTT CASSPTGGRGTEAFF
TRBD1 once TRBJ1-5 TRBV5-8 TGTGCCAGCAGCTGGGGACAGAGCGTAAGCAATCAGCCCCAGCATTTT CASSWGQSVSNQPQHF
- - TRBJ1-2 TRBV21-1 TGTGCCAGCAGCAGCCCGGGACAGGGAAATGGCTACACCTTC CASSSPGQGNGYTF
TRBD1 - TRBJ1-2 TRBV18 TGTGCCAGCTCAGCCCAGGGGGCGGATGGCTACACCTTC CASSAQGADGYTF
- - TRBJ1-5 TRBV27 TGTGCCAGCGGTACCGGGACAATAAATCAGCCCCAGCATTTT CASGTGTINQPQHF
- - TRBJ2-6 TRBV25-1 TGTGCCAGCAGTGAGACTCCCCTCCACTCTGGGGCCAACGTCCTGACTTTC CASSETPLHSGANVLTF
TRBD1 - TRBJ2-7 TRBV7-8 TGTGCCAGCAGCTTAGGACAGGGGTTGCGCTACGAGCAGTACTTC CASSLGQGLRYEQYF
TRBD1 few TRBJ1-1 TRBV30 TGTGCCTGGAGTGCCCTGGGACAGGGGATCGGGATAGGGGGGTTGGGCACTGAAGCTTTCTTT CAWSALGQGIGIGGLGTEAFF
TRBD2 - TRBJ2-3 TRBV7-9 TGTGCCAGCAGCCAAGGTTTTAGCGGGAGCCCTAGCACAGATACGCAGTATTTT CASSQGFSGSPSTDTQYF
TRBD2 once TRBJ2-1 TRBV5-1 TGCGCCAGCAGCTTGGTGTCAGCGGGAGTCCACAATGAGCAGTTCTTC CASSLVSAGVHNEQFF
TRBD1 few TRBJ2-7 TRBV7-9 TGTGCCAGCAGCCTGGACAGGGGCTACGAGCAGTACTTC CASSLDRGYEQYF
- - TRBJ1-5 TRBV6-5 TGTGCCAGCAGCCTCTATCGCAATCAGCCCCAGCATTTT CASSLYRNQPQHF